Listed below are T cell receptor beta chains from one sample, sequenced in a study of Graves' ophthalmopathy and Graves' hyperthyroidism. TCRdb independently ran MiXCR on the multiplex PCR reads; one entry per CDR3 protein. This table holds about 180,000 distinct CDR3 sequences, over 35% found once. What was sequenced was peripheral blood. The receptors stem from a woman aged 40-49 years with Graves' ophthalmopathy. CDR3s include the opening cysteine and the closing phenylalanine or tryptophan.

j_call: TRBJ2-5; v_call: TRBV20-1; cdr3_aa: CSATPEGRQETQYF
j_call: TRBJ1-1; v_call: TRBV5-1; cdr3_aa: CASSLMGTVSYTEAFF
j_call: TRBJ1-5; v_call: TRBV30; cdr3_aa: CAWSGVNQPQHF
j_call: TRBJ1-2; v_call: TRBV28; cdr3_aa: CASGPLQGTRSYGYTF
j_call: TRBJ1-2; v_call: TRBV19; cdr3_aa: CASSVRDTTVYGYTF
j_call: TRBJ1-1; v_call: TRBV7-2; cdr3_aa: CASSHGTGTEAFF
j_call: TRBJ2-7; v_call: TRBV6-2/TRBV6-3; cdr3_aa: CASSYSTAVLGYEQYF
j_call: TRBJ2-6; v_call: TRBV10-3; cdr3_aa: CAIRRHGANVLTF
j_call: TRBJ1-1; v_call: TRBV19; cdr3_aa: CASSTNRAVLNTEAFF
j_call: TRBJ2-7; v_call: TRBV27; cdr3_aa: CASTGGAGLGEQYF
j_call: TRBJ2-5; v_call: TRBV7-2; cdr3_aa: CASSITSGLQETQYF
j_call: TRBJ1-5; v_call: TRBV15; cdr3_aa: CATSRGPEGHLFNQPQHF
j_call: TRBJ2-7; v_call: TRBV7-2; cdr3_aa: CASSLGAFQYF
j_call: TRBJ2-7; v_call: TRBV12-3/TRBV12-4; cdr3_aa: CASSPRLANTYEQYF
j_call: TRBJ2-7; v_call: TRBV4-2; cdr3_aa: CASSQLGTSGTNEQYF
j_call: TRBJ1-2; v_call: TRBV13; cdr3_aa: CASSLMARPDYGYTF
j_call: TRBJ2-7; v_call: TRBV6-2/TRBV6-3; cdr3_aa: CASTLLAGVEQYF
j_call: TRBJ2-5; v_call: TRBV7-8; cdr3_aa: CASSVHLETQYF
j_call: TRBJ1-5; v_call: TRBV20-1; cdr3_aa: CSARESGESNQPQHF
j_call: TRBJ2-2; v_call: TRBV6-1; cdr3_aa: CASTIAASRGELFF
j_call: TRBJ2-2; v_call: TRBV6-2/TRBV6-3; cdr3_aa: CASSYSAVANTGELFF
j_call: TRBJ2-5; v_call: TRBV28; cdr3_aa: CASSLWGGGRETQYF
j_call: TRBJ1-5; v_call: TRBV28; cdr3_aa: CASWRAPNQPQHF
j_call: TRBJ2-7; v_call: TRBV20-1; cdr3_aa: CSARDGSYEQYF
j_call: TRBJ2-7; v_call: TRBV7-9; cdr3_aa: CASSQDSGSSYEQYF
j_call: TRBJ2-5; v_call: TRBV6-2/TRBV6-3; cdr3_aa: CASHQAGSTGTQYF
j_call: TRBJ2-7; v_call: TRBV12-3/TRBV12-4; cdr3_aa: CASSLLRYYEQYF
j_call: TRBJ2-5; v_call: TRBV29-1; cdr3_aa: CSVWNGEFRETQYF
j_call: TRBJ2-7; v_call: TRBV5-1; cdr3_aa: CASSFGQGGDEQYF
j_call: TRBJ1-2; v_call: TRBV6-1; cdr3_aa: CASSRQGGGDGYTF
j_call: TRBJ2-2; v_call: TRBV11-2; cdr3_aa: CASSPPWWTGTPGELFF
j_call: TRBJ2-7; v_call: TRBV12-3/TRBV12-4; cdr3_aa: CASSLELDRRYEQYF
j_call: TRBJ2-4; v_call: TRBV28; cdr3_aa: CASGFAGDAKNIQYF
j_call: TRBJ2-7; v_call: TRBV28; cdr3_aa: CASSPNVGGKVYEQYF
j_call: TRBJ2-6; v_call: TRBV27; cdr3_aa: CASSNAGSGANVLTF
j_call: TRBJ2-7; v_call: TRBV2; cdr3_aa: CASSRAPSYEQYF
j_call: TRBJ2-7; v_call: TRBV11-1; cdr3_aa: CASSLEGVGTSYEQYF
j_call: TRBJ2-5; v_call: TRBV25-1; cdr3_aa: CASSEGSATLQETQYF
j_call: TRBJ2-4; v_call: TRBV7-9; cdr3_aa: CASSLEGNLAKNIQYF
j_call: TRBJ2-4; v_call: TRBV12-3/TRBV12-4; cdr3_aa: CASSFRTDLNIQYF
j_call: TRBJ1-5; v_call: TRBV11-1; cdr3_aa: CASSLEVSQPQHF
j_call: TRBJ1-2; v_call: TRBV15; cdr3_aa: CATSRGQGAGGYTF
j_call: TRBJ1-2; v_call: TRBV5-1; cdr3_aa: CASSDSGTGVGGYTF
j_call: TRBJ1-6; v_call: TRBV27; cdr3_aa: CASSLGNNSPLHF
j_call: TRBJ1-6; v_call: TRBV7-2; cdr3_aa: CASSRPGGRDSPLHF
j_call: TRBJ2-2; v_call: TRBV7-2; cdr3_aa: CASSPRTSGELFF
j_call: TRBJ2-5; v_call: TRBV6-5; cdr3_aa: CASSYSGRGFQETQYF
j_call: TRBJ2-2; v_call: TRBV12-3/TRBV12-4; cdr3_aa: CASSPRTSANTGELFF
j_call: TRBJ2-7; v_call: TRBV6-1; cdr3_aa: CASTLTRGQGEQYF
j_call: TRBJ1-1; v_call: TRBV28; cdr3_aa: CASTFGYRKAFF